This T cell receptor (beta chain) came from a study of T-cell reconstitution after alpha-beta-depleted transplantation in children. Study results and caveats: Once a year had passed after transplant, T-cell counts and diversity came mostly from newly produced T cells.

Trimming shortened V by 7 bases and J by 6 bases, and 18 bases separated the two germline ends. The CDR3 consists of 14 residues. Germline CDR1 SQVTM, CDR2 ANQGSEA. As for this clonotype: The antigen is unknown.

Researchers prepared the TCRbeta library using unique molecular identifiers, the study reports. One entry per CDR3 protein results from TCRdb running MiXCR on the PCR reads. The table has about 980,000 distinct CDR3 sequences, under 30% seen once; the top ten hold approximately 30%. The receptor's source is a boy in the first two years of life who had a stem cell transplant for SCID, so the T cells may come from the graft donor. Sequenced material: PBMCs, mostly from graft donor cells, taken 360 days after TCRalphabeta/CD19-depleted stem cell transplant. The genes are TRBV29-1 and TRBJ2-2; maybe TRBD1 (5 bases). The CDR3 reads CSASEQGSPGELFF. CDR3 nucleotide sequence: TGCAGCGCCTCGGAGCAGGGTAGCCCCGGGGAGCTGTTTTTT.